This TCR beta chain came from a study of blood T cell repertoires in COVID-19. The CDR3 sequence is 17 residues long. V lost 3 bases to trimming and J lost 2 bases; unmatched junction nucleotides: 12. Methods used by the authors: Amplification from reference gene primers served as the basis for estimated nucleated cell counts. Clones were read by immunoSEQ multiplex PCR, and TCRdb kept only the in-frame ones, dropping some. The V and J calls and clone size come from that table; D and trimming were worked out from the DNA. The data show roughly 410,000 clones, about 90% seen once. This TCR derives from a man aged 40-50 years with acute or convalescent COVID-19. J is TRBJ2-7 and V is TRBV23-1, with TRBD1 matching 8 bases. TRBV23-1 falls under the ORF class, with uncertain function. The material sequenced was peripheral blood. The CDR3 is CASSHSSDRDRTYEQYF. Here the CDR3 DNA reads TGCGCCAGCAGTCACTCTTCGGACAGGGACAGAACCTACGAGCAGTACTTC.